The 15 T cell receptor beta chains below all came from one sample that was sequenced in a study of T cell changes during pregnancy in multiple sclerosis. Sequencing used immunoSEQ multiplex PCR; TCRdb keeps in-frame clones, though not all of them. The data contain around 63,000 clones, over 80% of them singletons. Sequences were derived from CD8+ T cells from peripheral blood mononuclear cells, sampled in the third trimester of pregnancy. Receptors originate from a female donor in good health, enrolled as a control in a pregnancy study.

The rearrangement uses TRBV6-6 and TRBJ2-2; possibly TRBD1 for D (5 bases). The CDR3 sequence is 16 residues long. V lost 5 bases, J lost 0 bases, and 13 bases lay in between. CDR1 is MNHNY and CDR2 is SVGAGI in the germline V gene (reference sequence). Here the CDR3 reads CASSPRIGANTGELFF. DNA for the CDR3: TGTGCCAGCAGTCCTCGGATAGGGGCGAACACCGGGGAGCTGTTTTTT.

The chain recombines TRBV4-2 with TRBJ2-7; TRBD2 is a possible D gene (5 bases). Trimming stripped 0 bases from V and 3 bases from J, with 9 bases between. Germline V gene sequence: CDR1 LGHNA, CDR2 YNFKEQ. CDR3 length: 14 amino acids. The CDR3 region has the DNA TGTGCCAGCAGCCAAGAAACCGAGGGCTACGAGCAGTACTTC. Its protein is CASSQETEGYEQYF.

The chain uses TRBV7-6 and TRBJ2-7; 7 positions match TRBD1. CDR1 is SGHVS and CDR2 is FNYEAQ in the germline V gene. With V trimmed by 0 bases and J by 5 bases, 4 bases remained unmatched. This CDR3 has 14 amino acids. CDR3 residues: CASSLAETGNEQYF. The CDR3 nucleotides are TGTGCCAGCAGCTTAGCGGAGACAGGGAACGAGCAGTACTTC.

The chain combines TRBV7-9 with TRBJ2-7; 7 nucleotides line up with TRBD1. V dropped 4 bases and J dropped 2; count of bases not matched to a gene: 8. The length of the CDR3 is 15 residues. Germline CDR1 and CDR2: SEHNR and FQNEAQ (reference sequence). CDR3 sequence: CASSSGDREPYEQYF. The CDR3 bases are TGTGCCAGCAGCTCCGGTGACAGGGAGCCCTACGAGCAGTACTTC.

The table lists this clone with a count of one. The chain employs TRBV7-9 and TRBJ1-3, with D unresolved. Germline CDR1 and CDR2: SEHNR and FQNEAQ (reference sequence). V gave up 7 bases and J gave up 2 bases, with 15 bases separating them. There are 15 residues in the CDR3. The DNA of the CDR3 is TGTGCCAGCACCCTTGAGGAACAAACTGGAAACACCATATATTTT. It yields the protein CASTLEEQTGNTIYF.

The V call is TRBV4-1, the J call TRBJ2-1, with TRBD2 matching 9 bases. CDR3 length: 17 residues. The V segment lost 0 bases and the J segment 6 bases; nucleotides outside the gene matches: 9. CDR1 and CDR2 from the germline V gene are MGHRA and YSYEKL. The CDR3, as DNA: TGCGCCAGCAGCCAAGAAGGGGTAGCGGGGGCCGCCAATGAGCAGTTCTTC. It codes for CASSQEGVAGAANEQFF.

A single count supports this clone. This chain joins TRBV9 and TRBJ2-3, with 10 bases identical to TRBD2. Germline assignment: CDR1 SGDLS and CDR2 YYNGEE. V trimming: 6 bases; J trimming: 3 bases; junction bases outside the gene matches: 10. The CDR3 spans 16 residues. CDR3 nucleotide sequence: TGTGCCAGCACCCAACAAGCGGGGGGGCCAACAGATACGCAGTATTTT. Translation gives CASTQQAGGPTDTQYF. Looking up the rest from reference TRBV9 and TRBJ2-3 gives the full variable domain: DSGVTQTPKHLITATGQRVTLRCSPRSGDLSVYWYQQSLDQGLQFLIQYYNGEERAKGNILERFSAQQFPDLHSELNLSSLELGDSALYFCASTQQAGGPTDTQYFGPGTRLTVL.

The chain recombines TRBV9 with TRBJ1-2, with 8 positions matching TRBD1. CDR1 SGDLS and CDR2 YYNGEE come from the germline V gene. The CDR3 runs to 15 residues. Trimming at V came to 0 bases and at J to 6 bases, leaving 7 bases not matched to a gene. CDR3 in amino acids: CASSVVAGGLNGYTF. The CDR3 DNA sequence: TGTGCCAGCAGCGTAGTTGCAGGGGGCCTAAATGGCTACACCTTC.

The J gene is TRBJ2-7, the V gene TRBV5-1; TRBD2 is a possible D gene (5 bases). Trimming left V 2 bases short and J 7 bases short, with 22 bases between. The CDR3 totals 16 residues. Germline CDR1 SGHRS, CDR2 YFSETQ. The chain's CDR3 is CASSFDNRGDYGEQYF. The CDR3 DNA reads TGCGCCAGCAGCTTCGATAACCGGGGTGACTACGGGGAGCAGTACTTC.

This chain's CDR3 is CASSMAGANRYYEQYF. CDR3 sequence (DNA): TGTGCCAGTAGTATGGCGGGGGCGAACCGATACTACGAGCAGTACTTC. The chain employs TRBV19 and TRBJ2-7, with TRBD2 as a possible D gene (7 bases). The CDR3 contains 16 residues. Germline CDR1 is LNHDA and CDR2 is SQIVND (reference sequence). The V end was cut by 3 bases, the J end by 3 bases, with 18 bases between.

CDR3 bases: TGTGCCAGCTATACCGGAGGAGGGAACACTGAAGCTTTCTTT. It yields the protein CASYTGGGNTEAFF. The genes are TRBV2 and TRBJ1-1; no definite D call. CDR1 is SNHLY, CDR2 FYNNEI, per germline. V lost 8 bases to trimming and J lost 1 base, with 14 bases between them. The CDR3 is 14 amino acids.

The genes are TRBV30 and TRBJ1-1, with 9 nucleotides matching TRBD1. V was pared by 0 bases and J by 0 bases, with 17 bases of the junction left unmatched. The CDR3 is 20 residues long. From germline, CDR1 is GTSNPN and CDR2 SVGIG (reference sequence). This CDR3 reads CAWSVLLKGQGEDMNTEAFF. The CDR3 region has the DNA TGTGCCTGGAGTGTACTTCTTAAGGGACAGGGCGAGGACATGAACACTGAAGCTTTCTTT.

The J gene is TRBJ2-1, the V gene TRBV2, with D maybe TRBD2 (7 bases). Trimming removed 2 bases at V and 7 bases at J, with 18 bases between. Germline V gene sequence: CDR1 SNHLY, CDR2 FYNNEI. The CDR3 runs to 16 residues. CDR3 residues: CASSETARGLLNEQFF. In nucleotides, the CDR3 is TGTGCCAGCAGTGAAACGGCGCGGGGGCTCCTTAATGAGCAGTTCTTC. Drawing the rest from reference TRBV2 and TRBJ2-1, the complete variable domain is EPEVTQTPSHQVTQMGQEVILRCVPISNHLYFYWYRQILGQKVEFLVSFYNNEISEKSEIFDDQFSVERPDGSNFTLKIRSTKLEDSAMYFCASSETARGLLNEQFFGPGTRLTVL.

This sequence joins TRBV9 and TRBJ1-2; 12 bases agree with TRBD1. The CDR3 consists of 13 residues. V gave up 4 bases and J gave up 11 bases; unmatched junction bases: 6. Germline CDR1 SGDLS, CDR2 YYNGEE. For the CDR3, the DNA is TGTGCCAGCAGCCCCCGGGACAGGGGGCCTTACACCTTC. The encoded protein is CASSPRDRGPYTF.

CDR3 nucleotide sequence: TGTGCCAGCAGTACGGGGCAGGGGCGTTCACCCCTCCACTTT. Its translation: CASSTGQGRSPLHF. The chain couples TRBV11-2 to TRBJ1-6, with TRBD1 as a possible D gene (6 bases). V was cut by 6 bases and J by 9 bases, with 15 bases left in between. Germline V gene lookup returns CDR1 SGHAT and CDR2 FQNNGV. CDR3 length: 14 amino acids. Looking up the rest from reference TRBV11-2 and TRBJ1-6 gives the full variable domain: EAGVAQSPRYKIIEKRQSVAFWCNPISGHATLYWYQQILGQGPKLLIQFQNNGVVDDSQLPKDRFSAERLKGVDSTLKIQPAKLEDSAVYLCASSTGQGRSPLHFGNGTRLTVT.